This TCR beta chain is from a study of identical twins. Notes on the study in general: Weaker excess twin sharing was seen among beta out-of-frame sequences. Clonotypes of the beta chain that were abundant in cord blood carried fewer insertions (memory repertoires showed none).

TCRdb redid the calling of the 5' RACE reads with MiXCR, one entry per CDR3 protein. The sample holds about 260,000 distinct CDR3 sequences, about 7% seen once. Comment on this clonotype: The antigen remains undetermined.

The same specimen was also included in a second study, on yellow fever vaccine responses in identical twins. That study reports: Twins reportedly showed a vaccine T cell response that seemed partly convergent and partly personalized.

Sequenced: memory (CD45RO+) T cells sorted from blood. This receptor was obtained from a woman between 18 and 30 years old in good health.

CDR3 coding DNA: TGCGCCAGCAGCTCGGGACTCGTAAAAACTAGCACAGATACGCAGTATTTT. It codes for CASSSGLVKTSTDTQYF. The chain is built from TRBV5-1 and TRBJ2-3, with TRBD2 as a possible D gene (6 bases). Germline V gene sequence: CDR1 SGHRS, CDR2 YFSETQ. Trimming took 3 bases from V and 0 from J, leaving 17 bases between them. This CDR3 comprises 17 residues.